This entry concerns a single T cell receptor beta chain. Germline V gene sequence: CDR1 MNHEY, CDR2 SMNVEV (reference sequence). Trimming stripped 11 bases from V and 3 bases from J, with 20 bases between. CDR3 length: 14 amino acids. Method: immunoSEQ multiplex PCR; TCRdb's copy keeps in-frame clones and lacks some. The sample includes more than 100,000 clones, around 86% of them seen just once. The sample comes from a study of blood T cell repertoires in COVID-19. The chain employs TRBV27 and TRBJ2-7; D may be TRBD1 (5 bases). This TCR was sampled from a woman aged 70-85 years with acute or convalescent COVID-19. The sample was peripheral blood. The CDR3 here is CAAGRSGLRYEQYF. CDR3 coding DNA: TGTGCCGCCGGAAGGTCAGGGCTACGCTACGAGCAGTACTTC.